The rows below give T cell receptor beta chains drawn from one sample of a study of blood T cell repertoires in COVID-19. The repertoire was sequenced with immunoSEQ multiplex PCR; TCRdb's copy has only in-frame clones and lacks some. The sample shows under 350,000 clones, roughly nine tenths of them seen only once. Specimen: PBMCs or T cells enriched from blood (not recorded which). The receptor set was obtained from a man aged 60 to 69 who had recovered from COVID-19. Both conserved end residues are part of each CDR3. The D gene is left open where the match is weak. Not all rows give a size; the values are once, few, many and, for expanded clones, a class.

D gene: TRBD1
J gene: TRBJ1-1
clone size: -
V gene: TRBV13
CDR3 DNA: TGTGCCAGCAGCTTCGGGACAGGGCGCCCGCTTGATTCCATGAACACTGAAGCTTTCTTT
CDR3 protein: CASSFGTGRPLDSMNTEAFF

D gene: -
J gene: TRBJ1-1
clone size: -
V gene: TRBV29-1
CDR3 DNA: TGCAGCAGCGACAGGAACACTGAAGCTTTCTTT
CDR3 protein: CSSDRNTEAFF

D gene: TRBD1
J gene: TRBJ2-7
clone size: -
V gene: TRBV19
CDR3 DNA: TGTGCCAGTAGTATCCGGGCGGCAGGGGGCGAGCAGTACTTC
CDR3 protein: CASSIRAAGGEQYF

D gene: TRBD1
J gene: TRBJ2-7
clone size: -
V gene: TRBV2
CDR3 DNA: TGTGCCAGCAGGCTACAGGACAGGAGCTCCTACGAGCAGTACTTC
CDR3 protein: CASRLQDRSSYEQYF

D gene: TRBD2
J gene: TRBJ2-7
clone size: -
V gene: TRBV7-8
CDR3 DNA: TGTGCCAGCAGCGTGACTAGCAGGTACGAGCAGTACTTC
CDR3 protein: CASSVTSRYEQYF

D gene: TRBD1
J gene: TRBJ1-2
clone size: -
V gene: TRBV29-1
CDR3 DNA: TGCAGCGCCTACCAGAACAGGGGGCATGGCTACACCTTC
CDR3 protein: CSAYQNRGHGYTF

D gene: -
J gene: TRBJ2-7
clone size: -
V gene: TRBV27
CDR3 DNA: TGTGCCAGCAGTACTCAAGGGACAAGTCCCTACGAGCAGTACTTC
CDR3 protein: CASSTQGTSPYEQYF

D gene: -
J gene: TRBJ1-2
clone size: -
V gene: TRBV11-3
CDR3 DNA: TGTGCCAGCAGCTTAATAGGGAGCTATGGCTACACCTTC
CDR3 protein: CASSLIGSYGYTF

D gene: -
J gene: TRBJ1-4
clone size: -
V gene: TRBV5-1
CDR3 DNA: TGCGCCAGCAGCTTGGGACAGAGAAGAACTAATGAAAAACTGTTTTTT
CDR3 protein: CASSLGQRRTNEKLFF

D gene: TRBD2
J gene: TRBJ2-1
clone size: -
V gene: TRBV7-8
CDR3 DNA: TGTGCCAGCAGTTCAAGCGGGGGCCTATACAATGAGCAGTTCTTC
CDR3 protein: CASSSSGGLYNEQFF

D gene: -
J gene: TRBJ1-2
clone size: -
V gene: TRBV12-3/TRBV12-4
CDR3 DNA: TGTGCCAGCAGTTTCGTGTCAGACTATGGCTACACCTTC
CDR3 protein: CASSFVSDYGYTF

D gene: TRBD1
J gene: TRBJ2-2
clone size: -
V gene: TRBV2
CDR3 DNA: TGTGCCAGCGGGACAGGGGGTGTCGGGGAGCTGTTTTTT
CDR3 protein: CASGTGGVGELFF

D gene: -
J gene: TRBJ2-7
clone size: -
V gene: TRBV7-9
CDR3 DNA: TGTGCCAGCAGTCGTACAGGGACTAACTACGAGCAGTACTTC
CDR3 protein: CASSRTGTNYEQYF

D gene: -
J gene: TRBJ1-1
clone size: -
V gene: TRBV30
CDR3 DNA: TGTGCCTGGGCCGTTCTTAGCACTGAAGCTTTCTTT
CDR3 protein: CAWAVLSTEAFF

D gene: -
J gene: TRBJ1-2
clone size: -
V gene: TRBV5-6
CDR3 DNA: TGTGCCAGCAGCCCCCGAACAGAAGGCTACACCTTC
CDR3 protein: CASSPRTEGYTF

D gene: TRBD2
J gene: TRBJ2-7
clone size: -
V gene: TRBV11-2
CDR3 DNA: TGTGCCAGCAGCTTATCTCAGGTCGCGGGAGCCCACGAGCAGTACTTC
CDR3 protein: CASSLSQVAGAHEQYF

D gene: -
J gene: TRBJ1-1
clone size: -
V gene: TRBV15
CDR3 DNA: TGTGCCACCAGCAGAGGTAGGGGGATAAATGAAGCTTTCTTT
CDR3 protein: CATSRGRGINEAFF

D gene: -
J gene: TRBJ2-6
clone size: once
V gene: TRBV5-1
CDR3 DNA: TGCGCCAGCAGCTTGGCCTGGGGCCGAGCTGGGGCCAACGTCCTGACTTTC
CDR3 protein: CASSLAWGRAGANVLTF

D gene: -
J gene: TRBJ1-1
clone size: -
V gene: TRBV27
CDR3 DNA: TGTGCCAGCAGTTTAGGGCCAAACACTGAAGCTTTCTTT
CDR3 protein: CASSLGPNTEAFF

D gene: TRBD2
J gene: TRBJ2-3
clone size: -
V gene: TRBV7-2
CDR3 DNA: TGTGCCAGCAGCTTAGTATCGAGTAGCGGGGGCCCTAGCACAGATACGCAGTATTTT
CDR3 protein: CASSLVSSSGGPSTDTQYF

D gene: TRBD1
J gene: TRBJ2-3
clone size: -
V gene: TRBV7-9
CDR3 DNA: TGTGCCAGCAGTATTAACAGGGGCCCTGGCACAGATACGCAGTATTTT
CDR3 protein: CASSINRGPGTDTQYF

D gene: TRBD1
J gene: TRBJ2-1
clone size: many
V gene: TRBV3-1/TRBV3-2
CDR3 DNA: TGTGCCAGCAGCCCCCGGACAGGGAGGAGAGTAGTGATGCAGTTCTTC
CDR3 protein: CASSPRTGRRVVMQFF

D gene: -
J gene: TRBJ1-4
clone size: -
V gene: TRBV4-1
CDR3 DNA: TGCGCCAGCAGCCAAGCTGGGGGCATCAGCGAAAAACTGTTTTTT
CDR3 protein: CASSQAGGISEKLFF

D gene: -
J gene: TRBJ1-2
clone size: -
V gene: TRBV6-1
CDR3 DNA: TGTGCCAGCAGTGAAGCGTGGCGGGGGCGCCCCTATGGCTACACCTTC
CDR3 protein: CASSEAWRGRPYGYTF

D gene: TRBD2
J gene: TRBJ2-5
clone size: -
V gene: TRBV4-3
CDR3 DNA: TGCGCCAGCAGCCAAGCCGCGACTAGCGGGGGGGCCGGGGAGACCCAGTACTTC
CDR3 protein: CASSQAATSGGAGETQYF

D gene: -
J gene: TRBJ2-3
clone size: -
V gene: TRBV9
CDR3 DNA: TGTGCCAGCAGCGTAGCTACTTATGATACGCAGTATTTT
CDR3 protein: CASSVATYDTQYF

D gene: TRBD1
J gene: TRBJ1-4
clone size: -
V gene: TRBV27
CDR3 DNA: TGTGCCAGCAGTTTGGTGGGTAAAGGGACAGGAGATGCAACTAATGAAAAACTGTTTTTT
CDR3 protein: CASSLVGKGTGDATNEKLFF

D gene: -
J gene: TRBJ1-2
clone size: -
V gene: TRBV19
CDR3 DNA: TGTGCCACCACAGGGCCGGGGCTTGATGGCTACACCTTC
CDR3 protein: CATTGPGLDGYTF

D gene: -
J gene: TRBJ2-2
clone size: -
V gene: TRBV19
CDR3 DNA: TGTGCCAGTAACCCCTTACGGGGTGAGACCGGGGAGCTGTTTTTT
CDR3 protein: CASNPLRGETGELFF

D gene: TRBD1
J gene: TRBJ2-3
clone size: -
V gene: TRBV24-1
CDR3 DNA: TGTGCCACCAGTGATACCAGACAGGGGATCTACGGCACAGATACGCAGTATTTT
CDR3 protein: CATSDTRQGIYGTDTQYF

D gene: TRBD1
J gene: TRBJ1-2
clone size: -
V gene: TRBV4-1
CDR3 DNA: TGCGCCAGCAGCCAAGAAGGAACAGGGGCGGGGGGCTACACCTTC
CDR3 protein: CASSQEGTGAGGYTF

D gene: -
J gene: TRBJ2-3
clone size: -
V gene: TRBV24-1
CDR3 DNA: TGTGCCACCAGTGATTCCAACCCCCCTCTAGGGGCCCATTGGGATACGCAGTATTTT
CDR3 protein: CATSDSNPPLGAHWDTQYF

D gene: -
J gene: TRBJ1-1
clone size: -
V gene: TRBV5-8
CDR3 DNA: TGTGCCAGCAGCCCGCGGCGGGGCATTGAAGCTTTCTTT
CDR3 protein: CASSPRRGIEAFF

D gene: -
J gene: TRBJ2-7
clone size: -
V gene: TRBV3-1/TRBV3-2
CDR3 DNA: TGTGCCAGCAGCCAAACAGGAGTCTGGGAGCAGTACTTC
CDR3 protein: CASSQTGVWEQYF

D gene: -
J gene: TRBJ1-2
clone size: -
V gene: TRBV6-6
CDR3 DNA: TGTGCCAGCAACGGAAACACCGCAGGTCGCGGCTACACCTTC
CDR3 protein: CASNGNTAGRGYTF

D gene: TRBD1
J gene: TRBJ2-2
clone size: -
V gene: TRBV28
CDR3 DNA: TGTGCCAGCAGACCAGACAGGGATGGCACCGGGGAGCTGTTTTTT
CDR3 protein: CASRPDRDGTGELFF

D gene: -
J gene: TRBJ2-3
clone size: -
V gene: TRBV6-5
CDR3 DNA: TGTGCCAGCAGGTATGGCGGGGGCACAGATACGCAGTATTTT
CDR3 protein: CASRYGGGTDTQYF

D gene: TRBD1
J gene: TRBJ1-4
clone size: -
V gene: TRBV5-4
CDR3 DNA: TGTGCCAGCAGCTTGAGGGGGCCGACGGCAACTAATGAAAAACTGTTTTTT
CDR3 protein: CASSLRGPTATNEKLFF

D gene: -
J gene: TRBJ1-1
clone size: -
V gene: TRBV11-2
CDR3 DNA: TGTGCCAGCAGCAGACCTGGAGGGCAAGCTTTCTTT
CDR3 protein: CASSRPGGQAFF

D gene: TRBD1
J gene: TRBJ1-2
clone size: -
V gene: TRBV30
CDR3 DNA: TGTGCCTGGAGTGTACAAGGTTGGACAGGGGGAAGGGGCTACACCTTC
CDR3 protein: CAWSVQGWTGGRGYTF

D gene: -
J gene: TRBJ2-2
clone size: -
V gene: TRBV9
CDR3 DNA: TGTGCCAGCAGCGTAGGGACACCCGGGGAGCTGTTTTTT
CDR3 protein: CASSVGTPGELFF

D gene: -
J gene: TRBJ2-1
clone size: -
V gene: TRBV5-6
CDR3 DNA: TGTGCCAGCAGCTTCGGTAGTCGGGATGAGCAGTTCTTC
CDR3 protein: CASSFGSRDEQFF

D gene: TRBD1
J gene: TRBJ2-7
clone size: -
V gene: TRBV9
CDR3 DNA: TGTGCCAGCAGCGTACCCGGGACAGCGTGCGAGCAGTACTTC
CDR3 protein: CASSVPGTACEQYF

D gene: -
J gene: TRBJ1-1
clone size: -
V gene: TRBV7-9
CDR3 DNA: TGTGCCAGCAGCGTGGGACACTCGAACACTGAAGCTTTCTTT
CDR3 protein: CASSVGHSNTEAFF

D gene: -
J gene: TRBJ1-2
clone size: -
V gene: TRBV6-5
CDR3 DNA: TGTGCCAGCAGTTACGACCGGGGGTATGGCTACACCTTC
CDR3 protein: CASSYDRGYGYTF

D gene: -
J gene: TRBJ1-4
clone size: -
V gene: TRBV27
CDR3 DNA: TGTGCCAGCAGTACTCAGGGTATAACTAATGAAAAACTGTTTTTT
CDR3 protein: CASSTQGITNEKLFF

D gene: -
J gene: TRBJ1-4
clone size: -
V gene: TRBV3-1/TRBV3-2
CDR3 DNA: TGTGCCAGCAGCCTCTCTTCCCTCACTAATGAAAAACTGTTTTTT
CDR3 protein: CASSLSSLTNEKLFF

D gene: TRBD2
J gene: TRBJ2-7
clone size: -
V gene: TRBV12-5
CDR3 DNA: TGTGCTAGTGGTGACCACTTGACTAGCGACTACGAGCAGTACTTC
CDR3 protein: CASGDHLTSDYEQYF

D gene: -
J gene: TRBJ1-1
clone size: -
V gene: TRBV9
CDR3 DNA: TGTGCCAGCAGCTCGGACACTGAAGCTTTCTTT
CDR3 protein: CASSSDTEAFF

D gene: -
J gene: TRBJ2-7
clone size: -
V gene: TRBV29-1
CDR3 DNA: TGCAGCGTTTCCCAGGGTTACGAGCAGTACTTC
CDR3 protein: CSVSQGYEQYF

D gene: -
J gene: TRBJ2-7
clone size: -
V gene: TRBV5-1
CDR3 DNA: TGCGCCAGCAGCTCCACCACTTTAGCGGCAAGCTCCTACGAGCAGTACTTC
CDR3 protein: CASSSTTLAASSYEQYF

D gene: -
J gene: TRBJ2-7
clone size: -
V gene: TRBV11-3
CDR3 DNA: TGTGCCAGCAGCTTAGGGCAGGGTACCTACGAGCAGTACTTC
CDR3 protein: CASSLGQGTYEQYF

D gene: TRBD1
J gene: TRBJ2-3
clone size: once
V gene: TRBV14
CDR3 DNA: TGTGCCAGCAGCCAAGCTCCCGGGACAGGCACAGATACGCAGTATTTT
CDR3 protein: CASSQAPGTGTDTQYF

D gene: TRBD2
J gene: TRBJ2-7
clone size: -
V gene: TRBV6-6
CDR3 DNA: TGTGCCAGCAGTTACGGATCTAGCGGGAGTTTAGCCGAGCAGTACTTC
CDR3 protein: CASSYGSSGSLAEQYF